A selection of T cell receptor beta chains follows, all from one sample in a study of T cells in Graves' hyperthyroidism and ophthalmopathy. TCRdb reprocessed the multiplex PCR reads with MiXCR, giving one entry per CDR3 protein. The profile shows under 250,000 distinct CDR3 sequences, around 24% of them singletons. The specimen sequenced was blood. These receptors were collected from a woman aged 40 to 50 with Graves' ophthalmopathy. Each CDR3 is given with its conserved first and last residue. D genes are given only for firm matches. Clone size is stated in some rows and not others, as once, few, many or a class when expanded.

CDR3 DNA	CDR3 protein	clone size	D gene	J gene	V gene
TGCGCCAGCAGTGAGACAGTCGAATACGAGCAGTACTTC	CASSETVEYEQYF	once	NA	TRBJ2-7	TRBV5-1
TGTGCCAGCAGCTTAGGCTTACAGGGGGGCGTGGAGACCCAGTACTTC	CASSLGLQGGVETQYF	NA	TRBD1	TRBJ2-5	TRBV7-2
TGCGCCAGCAGCTTACTGACAGGGGGTTACGAGCAGTACTTC	CASSLLTGGYEQYF	many	TRBD1	TRBJ2-7	TRBV5-1
TGTGCCAGCCACCCACAGGGACAGGCCTACGAGCAGTACTTC	CASHPQGQAYEQYF	many	TRBD1	TRBJ2-7	TRBV28
TGTGCCAGCACCTCCGGGACAACCTCCTACGAGCAGTACTTC	CASTSGTTSYEQYF	many	NA	TRBJ2-7	TRBV6-1
TGTGCCAGCTCACCAGACGGGCGGGGGATTGGCGAGCAGTACTTC	CASSPDGRGIGEQYF	NA	TRBD2	TRBJ2-7	TRBV18
TGCAGTGCCCCACCCGTGGGGGCAGGAGAGACCCAGTACTTC	CSAPPVGAGETQYF	NA	NA	TRBJ2-5	TRBV20-1
TGTGCCAGCTTCGACCCGACAGAGATAAACTATGGCTACACCTTC	CASFDPTEINYGYTF	many	NA	TRBJ1-2	TRBV2
TGCGCCAGCGGGGAAAATTCTTACTCTGGAAACACCATATATTTT	CASGENSYSGNTIYF	many	NA	TRBJ1-3	TRBV5-1
TGTGCCAGCAGTAGCAGGGGTTTCACCTACGAGCAGTACTTC	CASSSRGFTYEQYF	many	NA	TRBJ2-7	TRBV27
TGTGCCAGCAGTGCCGTCGGCACAAACGCTGAAGCTTTCTTT	CASSAVGTNAEAFF	NA	NA	TRBJ1-1	TRBV28
TGTGCCAGCAGCTTAGTTGCGGGGGGCGGCTTCACTGAAGCTTTCTTT	CASSLVAGGGFTEAFF	many	NA	TRBJ1-1	TRBV7-8
TGTGCCTGGAGTTTGACTAGCGGCACAGATACGCAGTATTTT	CAWSLTSGTDTQYF	few	TRBD2	TRBJ2-3	TRBV30
TGTGCCACCCGACACCCCTACACCGGGGAGCTGTTTTTT	CATRHPYTGELFF	NA	NA	TRBJ2-2	TRBV7-8
TGTGCCAGCAGTTACTCGGGGACTAGCGGTCCTGGGGAGCTGTTTTTT	CASSYSGTSGPGELFF	many	TRBD2	TRBJ2-2	TRBV6-5
TGCAGTGCTCGCAGGGACACTGGAAACACCATATATTTT	CSARRDTGNTIYF	NA	NA	TRBJ1-3	TRBV20-1
TGTGCCAGCAGTCGACAGGATCCAGCCAACTATGGCTACACCTTC	CASSRQDPANYGYTF	NA	NA	TRBJ1-2	TRBV12-3/TRBV12-4
TGCAGTGCTAGAGACAGGGACCCCTATAATTCACCCCTCCACTTT	CSARDRDPYNSPLHF	many	NA	TRBJ1-6	TRBV20-1
TGTGCCAGCAGTGAAGCATGGATAGCGGGTGGAGAGACCCAGTACTTC	CASSEAWIAGGETQYF	many	TRBD2	TRBJ2-5	TRBV6-1
TGTGCCAGCAGTTTTGAGGGTATCTACGAGCAGTACTTC	CASSFEGIYEQYF	many	NA	TRBJ2-7	TRBV28
TGTGCCACCAGCAGAGGAAACACTGAAGCTTTCTTT	CATSRGNTEAFF	many	NA	TRBJ1-1	TRBV15
TGTGCCAGCAGTGGGCCGGGACACGGTGAAGCTTTCTTT	CASSGPGHGEAFF	NA	NA	TRBJ1-1	TRBV25-1
TGTGCCAGCAGCCTCTCATCAGTACGGGAGAAGGAGCAGTACTTC	CASSLSSVREKEQYF	many	NA	TRBJ2-7	TRBV3-1
TGTGCCACCAGTGGATTGGAGAACACTGAAGCTTTCTTT	CATSGLENTEAFF	many	NA	TRBJ1-1	TRBV24-1
TGTGCCACCACCCGCCTGGCGAGCAATCAGCCCCAGCATTTT	CATTRLASNQPQHF	NA	NA	TRBJ1-5	TRBV15
TGTGCCAGCAGCTCAAGGCCGGGACAGGGGGCTAACTATGGCTACACCTTC	CASSSRPGQGANYGYTF	many	TRBD1	TRBJ1-2	TRBV7-6